The sequence of this TCR beta chain was determined in a study of monozygotic twins with inflammatory bowel disease. From the 5' RACE reads, TCRdb lists one entry per CDR3 protein and no DNA. The specimen's table records about 210,000 distinct CDR3 sequences. As concerns this clonotype: Its specificity is not known.

The draw for each donor consisted of a single 2.5 ml blood sample. Germline-derived CDR1 and CDR2 are MDHEN and SYDVKM. The CDR3 has 16 residues. The study's findings and limits: Other individuals had fewer clonotypes in common with IBD patients than with healthy twins, especially with disease activity.

This TCR was recovered from a human donor with ulcerative colitis or Crohn's disease, or a healthy co-twin of an affected twin (not recorded which). V usage is TRBV28 and J usage is TRBJ1-4; with no DNA, the TCRdb D assignment of TRBD1 cannot be verified. Sequenced sample: blood. This CDR3 is CASSISGRTTNEKLFF.